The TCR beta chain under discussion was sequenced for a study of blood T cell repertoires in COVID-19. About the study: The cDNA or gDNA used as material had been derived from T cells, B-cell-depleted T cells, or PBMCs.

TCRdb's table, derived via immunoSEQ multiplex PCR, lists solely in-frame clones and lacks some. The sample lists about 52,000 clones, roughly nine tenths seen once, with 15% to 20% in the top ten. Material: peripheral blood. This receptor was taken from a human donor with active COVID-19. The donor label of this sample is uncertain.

CDR3 nucleotide sequence: TGCGCCAGCAGCCGCGGACAGGGGGCCACCGGGGAGCTGTTTTTT. Its translation is CASSRGQGATGELFF. V is TRBV4-1 and J is TRBJ2-2, with TRBD1 identical over 11 bases. Trimming removed 4 bases from V and 4 bases from J; junction bases left unmatched: 2. The CDR3 has 15 residues. Germline loops: CDR1 MGHRA, CDR2 YSYEKL.